Following are 24 T cell receptor beta chains from one sample sequenced in a study of Ad26.COV2.S vaccination and SARS-CoV-2 variants. Noted treatment: some 20 received Ad26.COV2.S at low or high dose, single or two shots; about 5 received placebo; per-sample allocation not given. All samples were drawn on day 63, counting from the first vaccine or placebo injection. TCRdb's table, derived via immunoSEQ multiplex PCR, lists solely in-frame clones and lacks some. Counted here are about 440,000 clones, around 91% occurring once; the ten biggest clones make up about 4.4%. The material was peripheral blood, obtained in a trial of Ad26.COV2.S vaccine versus placebo. The receptors were sampled from a person aged 18-60 years who received the Ad26.COV2.S COVID-19 vaccine or a placebo.

This clone was observed many times. V gene TRBV4-2 combines with J gene TRBJ2-2, with unresolved D. Germline CDR1 LGHNA, CDR2 YNFKEQ. The V gene lost 0 bases and the J gene lost 3 bases, with 8 bases spanning the gap. The CDR3 is 15 amino acids. The CDR3 here is CASSQEGTHTGELFF. CDR3 nucleotide sequence: TGTGCCAGCAGCCAAGAAGGAACCCACACCGGGGAGCTGTTTTTT.

The V and J genes are TRBV20-1 and TRBJ2-7; D is unresolved. Germline V gene lookup returns CDR1 DFQATT and CDR2 SNEGSKA (reference sequence). V was clipped by 3 bases and J by 2 bases, with 11 bases between them. The CDR3 is made up of 13 amino acids. CDR3 DNA sequence: TGCAGTGCTAGTCCAGTAAGAACCTACGAGCAGTACTTC. Its protein is CSASPVRTYEQYF.

The rearrangement links TRBV19 to TRBJ2-1; no clear D gene. Per germline, CDR1 LNHDA and CDR2 SQIVND (reference sequence). Trimming shortened V by 1 base and J by 0 bases, and 7 bases separated the two germline ends. The CDR3 is 15 amino acids. CDR3 DNA: TGTGCCAGTAGTATAGCGGTAAGCTCCTACAATGAGCAGTTCTTC. Its translation is CASSIAVSSYNEQFF.

V and J are TRBV11-2 and TRBJ2-7; TRBD1 agrees at 7 bases. Germline V gene lookup returns CDR1 SGHAT and CDR2 FQNNGV. The trim removed 2 bases at V and 2 bases at J, leaving 0 bases unmatched. This CDR3 is built from 13 residues. The DNA for the CDR3 is TGTGCCAGCAGCTTACAGGGGGCCTACGAGCAGTACTTC. This encodes CASSLQGAYEQYF. Variable domain in full (rest from reference TRBV11-2 and TRBJ2-7): EAGVAQSPRYKIIEKRQSVAFWCNPISGHATLYWYQQILGQGPKLLIQFQNNGVVDDSQLPKDRFSAERLKGVDSTLKIQPAKLEDSAVYLCASSLQGAYEQYFGPGTRLTVT.

V usage is TRBV9 and J usage is TRBJ2-3; D remains unclear. Deletions cut 1 base from V and 2 bases from J, with 5 bases between. CDR1 SGDLS and CDR2 YYNGEE come from the germline V gene. The CDR3 loop spans 13 amino acids. The DNA for the CDR3 is TGTGCCAGCAGCGTACTCCCCACAGATACGCAGTATTTT. As protein: CASSVLPTDTQYF. The full variable domain, in which reference TRBV9 and TRBJ2-3 provide the parts outside the CDR3, is DSGVTQTPKHLITATGQRVTLRCSPRSGDLSVYWYQQSLDQGLQFLIQYYNGEERAKGNILERFSAQQFPDLHSELNLSSLELGDSALYFCASSVLPTDTQYFGPGTRLTVL.

This chain uses TRBV27 with TRBJ2-7; weak D call: TRBD1 (6 bases). There are 14 residues in the CDR3. The V and J ends lost 5 bases and 5 bases respectively, with 16 bases between them. Germline V gene lookup returns CDR1 MNHEY and CDR2 SMNVEV (reference sequence). In DNA form, the CDR3 reads TGTGCCAGCAGTCCACAGGGTCACGGAAACGAGCAGTACTTC. Its translation is CASSPQGHGNEQYF.

The genes are TRBV28 and TRBJ2-7; tentatively, D is TRBD2 (6 bases). Germline values: CDR1 MDHEN, CDR2 SYDVKM. This CDR3 region has 15 residues. V gave up 2 bases and J gave up 5 bases, with 16 bases separating them. CDR3 region: CASSLGGSGVNEQYF. As DNA, the CDR3 is TGTGCCAGCAGTTTAGGTGGGTCGGGGGTGAACGAGCAGTACTTC.

This sequence joins TRBV25-1 and TRBJ1-6; weak D call: TRBD1 (5 bases). Trimming left V 2 bases short and J 7 bases short, with 9 bases between. Germline loops: CDR1 MGHDK, CDR2 SYGVNS. This CDR3 comprises 14 residues. CDR3 sequence: CASSEARGNSPLHF. The DNA for the CDR3 is TGTGCCAGCAGTGAAGCGAGGGGAAATTCACCCCTCCACTTT.

The gene calls are TRBV6-2 or TRBV6-3 and TRBJ2-1; D uncertain. The CDR3 sequence is 13 residues long. Germline V lookup: CDR1 MNHEY, CDR2 SVGEGT. The germline V and J ends were trimmed by 2 bases and 5 bases, with 7 bases remaining between them. CDR3 DNA sequence: TGTGCCAGCAGTTACAGTACGGACAATGAGCAGTTCTTC. Amino acid sequence: CASSYSTDNEQFF.

This chain links TRBV6-6 with TRBJ2-5, with a tentative D call TRBD2 (6 bases). Germline-derived CDR1 and CDR2 are MNHNY and SVGAGI (reference sequence). The CDR3 extends over 15 amino acids. Trimming shortened V by 1 base and J by 4 bases, and 13 bases separated the two germline ends. The CDR3 is CASSYWRGGGETQYF. The CDR3 nucleotides read TGTGCCAGCAGTTACTGGAGGGGTGGAGGAGAGACCCAGTACTTC.

This rearrangement joins TRBV5-1 to TRBJ2-2, with TRBD2 matching 7 bases. V shed 0 bases and J 6 bases; nucleotides not matched to a gene: 23. This CDR3 comprises 21 residues. Germline lookup yields CDR1 SGHRS and CDR2 YFSETQ. In DNA, the CDR3 is TGCGCCAGCAGCTTGGCCCGCGGCGGGAGCTCATTGACTCCCAACCCCGGGGAGCTGTTTTTT. Its protein is CASSLARGGSSLTPNPGELFF.

This clone is labeled medium-sized. V is TRBV6-4 and J is TRBJ2-1; tentatively, D is TRBD2 (5 bases). Trimming pared 3 bases from V and 9 bases from J, leaving 12 bases between. Germline V lookup: CDR1 MRHNA, CDR2 SNTAGT. The CDR3 contains 13 residues. The DNA of the CDR3 is TGTGCCAGCAGTGAAGAGGGAGTCGGTGAGCAGTTCTTC. The encoded protein is CASSEEGVGEQFF.

The rearrangement joins TRBV7-9 to TRBJ2-7; D is undetermined. Germline CDR1 SEHNR, CDR2 FQNEAQ (reference sequence). Between the trimmed V and J ends, which lost 2 bases and 1 base, there was a span of 15 bases. The CDR3 totals 16 residues. CDR3 DNA sequence: TGTGCCAGCAGCTTATCCGGTTTTTTAGGGTCCTACGAGCAGTACTTC. Its protein product is CASSLSGFLGSYEQYF. The full variable domain, rest sourced from reference TRBV7-9 and TRBJ2-7, is DTGVSQNPRHKITKRGQNVTFRCDPISEHNRLYWYRQTLGQGPEFLTYFQNEAQLEKSRLLSDRFSAERPKGSFSTLEIQRTEQGDSAMYLCASSLSGFLGSYEQYFGPGTRLTVT.

This clone was seen only a few times. This chain joins TRBV7-6 and TRBJ2-7; 9 bases fit TRBD2. Trimming at V came to 1 base and at J to 2 bases, leaving 3 bases not matched to a gene. The germline gives CDR1 SGHVS, CDR2 FNYEAQ. CDR3 length: 15 residues. The CDR3: CASSLGGLAPYEQYF. In DNA form, the CDR3 reads TGTGCCAGCAGCTTAGGGGGACTAGCACCCTACGAGCAGTACTTC.

The gene calls are TRBV19 and TRBJ2-7, with 7 bases fitting TRBD2. The germline CDR1 and CDR2 sequences are LNHDA and SQIVND (reference sequence). The CDR3 is 16 amino acids. J was trimmed by 4 bases and V by 5 bases; bases with no gene match: 14. The DNA of the CDR3 is TGTGCCAGTAGTCCAGAAGGCGGGAGATTTAATTACGAGCAGTACTTC. Translated, it gives CASSPEGGRFNYEQYF.

The chain employs TRBV5-5 and TRBJ2-3; 10 bases line up with TRBD2. V lost 2 bases to trimming and J lost 0 bases; unmatched junction nucleotides: 0. The germline V gene has CDR1 SGHKS and CDR2 YYEKEE (reference sequence). The CDR3 has 15 residues. In DNA, the CDR3 is TGTGCCAGCAGCTTAGCGGGAGGGAGCACAGATACGCAGTATTTT. It translates to CASSLAGGSTDTQYF.

The chain carries TRBV5-1 and TRBJ2-2; possibly TRBD1 or TRBD2 for D (5 bases each). Germline V gene lookup returns CDR1 SGHRS and CDR2 YFSETQ. The germline V and J ends were trimmed by 3 bases and 7 bases, with 13 bases remaining between them. The CDR3 sequence is 14 residues long. The DNA for the CDR3 is TGCGCCAGCAGCTGGGACGGAGGTGGCGGGGAGCTGTTTTTT. Translation: CASSWDGGGGELFF.

This clone was counted only a few times. This chain uses TRBV2 with TRBJ2-5, with 8 bases fitting TRBD1. The CDR3 length is 13 residues. V shed 5 bases, J shed 4 bases, and the junction held 3 bases outside the gene matches. Per the germline V gene, CDR1 is SNHLY and CDR2 is FYNNEI. CDR3 bases: TGTGCCAGCAGTTATGGGACAGGAGAGACCCAGTACTTC. As protein: CASSYGTGETQYF.

The CDR3 protein is CASSQLGAGYGYTF. In DNA, the CDR3 is TGTGCCAGCAGCCAATTAGGGGCGGGCTATGGCTACACCTTC. This chain links TRBV14 with TRBJ1-2, with a tentative D call TRBD1 (5 bases). CDR3 length: 14 amino acids. The germline CDR1 and CDR2 sequences are SGHDN and FVKESK. The V end was cut by 2 bases, the J end by 4 bases, with 11 bases between. Using reference TRBV14 and TRBJ1-2 for the parts outside the CDR3, the full variable domain is EAGVTQFPSHSVIEKGQTVTLRCDPISGHDNLYWYRRVMGKEIKFLLHFVKESKQDESGMPNNRFLAERTGGTYSTLKVQPAELEDSGVYFCASSQLGAGYGYTFGSGTRLTVV.

The V call is TRBV4-2, the J call TRBJ2-1; D is uncertain. This CDR3 region has 13 residues. CDR1 and CDR2 from the germline V gene are LGHNA and YNFKEQ. Trimming pared 0 bases from V and 6 bases from J, leaving 6 bases between. CDR3 sequence (DNA): TGTGCCAGCAGCCAAGATCAAGGCAATGAGCAGTTCTTC. Protein sequence: CASSQDQGNEQFF.

The V call is TRBV7-3, the J call TRBJ2-3, with 9 bases aligning to TRBD1. Germline V gene data show CDR1 as SGHTA and CDR2 as FQGTGA. The trim removed 0 bases at V and 4 bases at J, leaving 5 bases unmatched. The CDR3 length is 16 residues. DNA of the CDR3: TGTGCCAGCAGCTTAACAACAGGGGGCGGCCCAGATACGCAGTATTTT. It is translated as CASSLTTGGGPDTQYF.

The chain has TRBV7-9 and TRBJ1-2; 10 nucleotides align to TRBD1. V lost 10 bases and J lost 0; bases outside the gene matches: 17. The germline gives CDR1 SEHNR, CDR2 FQNEAQ (reference sequence). This CDR3 contains 18 residues. The CDR3 sequence is CATRQYGTGVYTNYGYTF. For the CDR3, the DNA is TGTGCCACCCGGCAATACGGGACAGGGGTCTATACTAACTATGGCTACACCTTC.

The rearrangement links TRBV5-4 to TRBJ2-2; no definite D call. The CDR3 consists of 13 residues. Germline V gene data show CDR1 as SGHNT and CDR2 as YYREEE (reference sequence). V was trimmed by 5 bases and J by 3 bases, leaving 8 bases between them. Here the CDR3 DNA reads TGTGCCAGCAGTCCCGGACACACCGGGGAGCTGTTTTTT. Translated, it gives CASSPGHTGELFF.

The chain employs TRBV19 and TRBJ1-5; D is unresolved. V was trimmed by 5 bases and J by 3 bases, leaving 11 bases between them. CDR3 length: 14 amino acids. From germline, CDR1 is LNHDA and CDR2 SQIVND (reference sequence). Here the CDR3 reads CASSSGRDNQPQHF. Here the CDR3 DNA reads TGTGCCAGTAGTTCCGGGAGAGACAATCAGCCCCAGCATTTT.